Following are 20 T cell receptor beta chains from one sample sequenced in a study of Tregs in tolerant kidney transplant recipients. Only in-frame clones appear in the TCRdb table, and some are missing; sequencing was by immunoSEQ multiplex PCR. The data contain some 250,000 clones, 65% to 85% of them singletons. The sample taken for sequencing was CD4+ T cells from blood. The receptors were gathered from a human donor in good health.

A few counts support this clone. The chain combines TRBV27 with TRBJ1-5; D not certain. The V end lost 10 bases, the J end lost 0 bases, and 10 bases lay between the germline ends. CDR3 length: 13 residues. Germline V gene data show CDR1 as MNHEY and CDR2 as SMNVEV (reference sequence). CDR3 protein: CATARYSNQPQHF. CDR3 bases: TGTGCCACCGCCCGGTATAGCAATCAGCCCCAGCATTTT.

V is TRBV4-1 and J is TRBJ2-2; D possibly matches TRBD1 or TRBD2 (6 bases each). The CDR3 runs 15 residues. Germline CDR1 and CDR2: MGHRA and YSYEKL. With 1 base removed from V and 2 bases from J, the gap between germline ends came to 8 bases. CDR3 DNA: TGCGCCAGCAGCCAAGCGGGGGCAAACACCGGGGAGCTGTTTTTT. Protein product: CASSQAGANTGELFF.

The rearrangement uses TRBV6-5 and TRBJ1-6; D not resolved. The CDR3 has 15 residues. V gave up 8 bases and J gave up 0 bases, with 11 bases separating them. Germline V lookup: CDR1 MNHEY, CDR2 SVGAGI. The CDR3 DNA sequence: TGTGCCAGCGCTGGGCTAAGCTCCTATAATTCACCCCTCCACTTT. Translated, it gives CASAGLSSYNSPLHF.

This clone was detected a few times. The rearrangement links TRBV28 to TRBJ2-1; 9 nucleotides align to TRBD1. From germline, CDR1 is MDHEN and CDR2 SYDVKM. The junction had 6 bases not matched to a gene; V was cut back by 4 bases and J by 5 bases. The CDR3 loop spans 15 amino acids. The CDR3, as DNA: TGTGCCAGCAGTTCCCCAGGGACAGGGAACAATGAGCAGTTCTTC. Its protein is CASSSPGTGNNEQFF.

The chain recombines TRBV7-9 with TRBJ2-5; no clear D. Germline V CDR1 and CDR2: SEHNR, FQNEAQ (reference sequence). The CDR3 contains 13 residues. V was trimmed by 0 bases and J by 5 bases, leaving 7 bases between them. The CDR3 region has the DNA TGTGCCAGCAGCTTAGCAGGGCGGGAGACCCAGTACTTC. This codes for CASSLAGRETQYF. The whole variable domain, remainder taken from reference TRBV7-9 and TRBJ2-5, is DTGVSQNPRHKITKRGQNVTFRCDPISEHNRLYWYRQTLGQGPEFLTYFQNEAQLEKSRLLSDRFSAERPKGSFSTLEIQRTEQGDSAMYLCASSLAGRETQYFGPGTRLLVL.

The chain carries TRBV5-6 and TRBJ1-5; 8 bases match TRBD1. Germline V gene data show CDR1 as SGHDT and CDR2 as YYEEEE. The V gene end was trimmed by 2 bases and the J gene end by 5 bases; junction bases not matched to a gene: 9. This CDR3 is 16 amino acids long. In DNA, the CDR3 is TGTGCCAGCAGCTTACTCGGACAGGGTAGGGATCAGCCCCAGCATTTT. Its translation is CASSLLGQGRDQPQHF.

This rearrangement joins TRBV28 to TRBJ2-2, with a possible D match to TRBD1 (6 bases). The CDR3 has 15 residues. Per germline, CDR1 MDHEN and CDR2 SYDVKM. V was trimmed by 2 bases and J by 7 bases, leaving 14 bases between them. The DNA of the CDR3 is TGTGCCAGCAGTTTACGCGACAGGCCGTTCGGGGAGCTGTTTTTT. This sequence encodes CASSLRDRPFGELFF.

Note on this clone: Distinct nucleotide sequences in the sample also encode this CDR3. This chain links TRBV18 with TRBJ2-7; D unclear. The CDR3 is 14 amino acids. V dropped 0 bases and J dropped 0 bases, with 6 bases sitting between them. Germline lookup yields CDR1 KGHSH and CDR2 LQKENI. The chain's CDR3 is CASSPPSLSYEQYF. The DNA for the CDR3 is TGTGCCAGCTCACCACCGTCACTCTCCTACGAGCAGTACTTC.

Only one count was recorded for this clone. The CDR3 DNA follows: TGTGCCAGCAGCGTAGGACTAGCGGGGCTTAGCACAGATACGCAGTATTTT. Translating gives CASSVGLAGLSTDTQYF. The rearrangement uses TRBV9 and TRBJ2-3; 11 positions agree with TRBD2. Per the germline V gene, CDR1 is SGDLS and CDR2 is YYNGEE. CDR3 length: 17 residues. V shed 0 bases, J shed 0 bases, and the junction held 3 bases outside the gene matches.

V is TRBV6-5 and J is TRBJ2-7; 7 bases are shared with TRBD1. Germline CDR1 MNHEY, CDR2 SVGAGI. CDR3 length equals 16 residues. V lost 0 bases and J lost 2; bases outside the gene matches: 7. As DNA, the CDR3 is TGTGCCAGCAGTTACTCCGGGCAAGGGGGCACCTACGAGCAGTACTTC. Its translation: CASSYSGQGGTYEQYF.

The chain has TRBV5-4 and TRBJ2-2; TRBD1 agrees at 10 bases. Trimming at V came to 4 bases and at J to 5 bases, leaving 5 bases not matched to a gene. Looked up from germline, CDR1 is SGHNT and CDR2 is YYREEE (reference sequence). The CDR3 totals 15 residues. The CDR3 bases are TGTGCCAGCAGCCGACAGGGGGCCGGTACCGGGGAGCTGTTTTTT. This codes for CASSRQGAGTGELFF.

The chain joins TRBV7-2 to TRBJ1-1; D not resolved. Germline-derived CDR1 and CDR2 are SGHTA and FQGNSA. The CDR3 runs 15 residues. The V end lost 1 base, the J end lost 3 bases, and 12 bases lay between the germline ends. The CDR3 DNA reads as TGTGCCAGCAGCTTAGTAGGCCCCGGGGACACTGAAGCTTTCTTT. Its translation: CASSLVGPGDTEAFF.

V usage is TRBV11-3 and J usage is TRBJ2-7, with D perhaps TRBD2 (6 bases). Trimming stripped 5 bases from V and 4 bases from J, with 15 bases between. Germline lookup yields CDR1 SGHNT and CDR2 YENEEA. CDR3 size: 14 residues. CDR3 residues: CASSIRDSHYEQYF. The CDR3 DNA reads TGTGCCAGCAGCATCCGGGACTCTCATTACGAGCAGTACTTC.

This chain connects TRBV6-6 to TRBJ2-7, with D possibly being TRBD2 (6 bases). Germline-derived CDR1 and CDR2 are MNHNY and SVGAGI (reference sequence). This CDR3 comprises 14 residues. Trimming pared 1 base from V and 2 bases from J, leaving 9 bases between. CDR3 nucleotide sequence: TGTGCCAGCAGTTACTTCGGGAGTCCCTACGAGCAGTACTTC. Its translation: CASSYFGSPYEQYF.

This clone was observed a single time. The chain couples TRBV10-3 to TRBJ1-1, with D uncertain. V gave up 3 bases and J gave up 0 bases, with 11 bases separating them. The CDR3 spans 15 residues. The germline V gene has CDR1 ENHRY and CDR2 SYGVKD. The CDR3 DNA reads TGTGCCATCAGTGATTCCGGACGGATGAACACTGAAGCTTTCTTT. This translates into CAISDSGRMNTEAFF.

V gene TRBV11-2 combines with J gene TRBJ2-6; D is uncertain. CDR3 size: 19 residues. V dropped 1 base and J dropped 0 bases, with 16 bases sitting between them. The germline gives CDR1 SGHAT, CDR2 FQNNGV. Here the CDR3 reads CASSLVLGLTSSGANVLTF. CDR3 sequence (DNA): TGTGCCAGCAGCTTAGTTCTAGGTCTTACATCCTCTGGGGCCAACGTCCTGACTTTC. Combining the CDR3 with reference TRBV11-2 and TRBJ2-6 gives the whole variable domain EAGVAQSPRYKIIEKRQSVAFWCNPISGHATLYWYQQILGQGPKLLIQFQNNGVVDDSQLPKDRFSAERLKGVDSTLKIQPAKLEDSAVYLCASSLVLGLTSSGANVLTFGAGSRLTVL.

V and J are TRBV7-8 and TRBJ1-1; 9 bases match TRBD1. The CDR3 spans 14 residues. V shed 1 base and J 4 bases; nucleotides not matched to a gene: 1. Germline V gene sequence: CDR1 SGHVS, CDR2 FQNEAQ. The DNA for the CDR3 is TGTGCCAGCAGCTTAGTGGACAGGGGCACTGAAGCTTTCTTT. As protein: CASSLVDRGTEAFF.

V usage is TRBV7-9 and J usage is TRBJ2-5, with 14 bases matching TRBD2. The length of the CDR3 is 15 residues. Trimming removed 4 bases from V and 5 bases from J; junction bases left unmatched: 3. Germline V gene data show CDR1 as SEHNR and CDR2 as FQNEAQ (reference sequence). CDR3 loop: CASSSWTSGRETQYF. DNA for the CDR3: TGTGCCAGCAGCTCCTGGACTAGCGGGAGGGAGACCCAGTACTTC.

The J gene is TRBJ2-2, the V gene TRBV19; tentatively, D is TRBD2 (6 bases). This CDR3 comprises 15 residues. CDR1 is LNHDA and CDR2 is SQIVND in the germline V gene (reference sequence). The V and J ends lost 6 bases and 4 bases respectively, with 15 bases between them. CDR3 DNA: TGTGCCAGTAGAAGGTCCGGGAGAGGCACCGGGGAGCTGTTTTTT. This gives the protein CASRRSGRGTGELFF.

The V call is TRBV9, the J call TRBJ1-1, with D possibly being TRBD1 (5 bases). This CDR3 region has 16 residues. Germline V gives CDR1 SGDLS, CDR2 YYNGEE. Trimming removed 1 base from V and 5 bases from J, with 18 bases in between. CDR3 in amino acids: CASSVWGGLEGTEAFF. CDR3 in DNA: TGTGCCAGCAGCGTATGGGGAGGCCTTGAGGGGACTGAAGCTTTCTTT.